Listed below are T cell receptor beta chains from one sample, sequenced in a study of shared clonotypes between healthy human individuals. TCRdb's copy holds only in-frame clones and misses some; the assay was immunoSEQ multiplex PCR. Here the sample spans roughly 2 million clones, 90% to 95% being singletons. The sequencing sample was made of naive CD4+ T cells sorted from blood. These receptors all come from a man aged 18 to 30 in good health. The CDR3 runs from the conserved cysteine through the conserved F or W. D genes are given only for firm matches. Clone sizes are given selectively: once, few, many, or a class where the clone is expanded.

v_gene	j_gene	abundance	d_gene	CDR3nt	CDR3aa
TRBV7-2	TRBJ1-5	once	.	TGTGCCAGCAGCTTAGCGGTCTCAGGTAATCAGCCCCAGCATTTT	CASSLAVSGNQPQHF
TRBV30	TRBJ2-7	.	.	TGTGCCTGGGGGACTGACTCCTACGAGCAGTACTTC	CAWGTDSYEQYF
TRBV5-1	TRBJ1-2	.	TRBD1	TGCGCCAGCTCTCCCGGACAGGGGGGAGGCTACACCTTC	CASSPGQGGGYTF
TRBV4-1	TRBJ2-7	once	.	TGCGCCAGCAGCCAAGAGAGTACGGACAGCATATTTACCTACGAGCAGTACTTC	CASSQESTDSIFTYEQYF
TRBV4-3	TRBJ1-1	.	.	TGCGCCAGCAGCCAAGAGGGGATGACTGAAGCTTTCTTT	CASSQEGMTEAFF
TRBV19	TRBJ1-6	.	.	TGTGCCAGTAGTATGGGGGCAGGGGCCGTGAGGGCCCTCCACTTT	CASSMGAGAVRALHF
TRBV5-1	TRBJ1-3	.	.	TGCGCCAGCAGCCTTACAGCAGGTTCCTCTGGAAACACCATATATTTT	CASSLTAGSSGNTIYF
TRBV4-1	TRBJ2-2	.	.	TGCGCCAGCAGCCGAGAGGATGGAGGGGCTTACACCGGGGAGCTGTTTTTT	CASSREDGGAYTGELFF
TRBV4-1	TRBJ1-2	once	.	TGCGCCAGCACGCCGGCCGACCGGGACTATGGCTACACCTTC	CASTPADRDYGYTF
TRBV7-9	TRBJ2-2	.	TRBD1	TGTGCCAGCAGCTCATATAGGGGACAGTCCACCGGGGAGCTGTTTTTT	CASSSYRGQSTGELFF
TRBV18	TRBJ1-5	.	TRBD1	TGTGCCAGCTCACCCAACTTGGGACAGCTCAATCAGCCCCAGCATTTT	CASSPNLGQLNQPQHF
TRBV28	TRBJ1-3	.	.	TGTGCCAGCGGACAGCGAAACACCATATATTTT	CASGQRNTIYF
TRBV25-1	TRBJ1-1	.	TRBD1	TGTGCCAGCAGGACAGGGGTGATGAACACTGAAGCTTTCTTT	CASRTGVMNTEAFF
TRBV6-1	TRBJ1-6	.	.	TGTGCCAGCAGCGTTAACTATAATTCACCCCTCCACTTT	CASSVNYNSPLHF
TRBV4-1	TRBJ1-3	.	.	TGCGCCAGCAGCCAGCGGGCCGGCTCTGGAAACACCATATATTTT	CASSQRAGSGNTIYF
TRBV28	TRBJ2-1	.	.	TGTGCCAGCAGTTTACGGGACCGCTATTACAATGAGCAGTTCTTC	CASSLRDRYYNEQFF
TRBV4-3	TRBJ2-2	.	TRBD1	TGCGCCAGCAGCCAAGACGGGACAGCCAACACCGGGGAGCTGTTTTTT	CASSQDGTANTGELFF
TRBV30	TRBJ1-3	.	.	TGTGCCTGGGAACAGGGCTCTGGAAACACCATATATTTT	CAWEQGSGNTIYF
TRBV9	TRBJ2-3	.	.	TGTGCCAGCAGCGTAGGGGGATCAGATACGCAGTATTTT	CASSVGGSDTQYF
TRBV5-6	TRBJ2-2	.	TRBD2	TGTGCCAGCAGCCGGGGACTAGCGGGCACCGGGGAGCTGTTTTTT	CASSRGLAGTGELFF
TRBV27	TRBJ1-6	.	.	TGTGCCAGCAGTTTGAGTCAGATACCACCCCTCCACTTT	CASSLSQIPPLHF
TRBV19	TRBJ1-5	.	.	TGTGCCAGTAGTACCTCGACAGGTAATCAGCCCCAGCATTTT	CASSTSTGNQPQHF
TRBV5-4	TRBJ1-4	.	.	TGTGCCAGCAGCAGCAAAACAGGTCTCAATGAAAAACTGTTTTTT	CASSSKTGLNEKLFF
TRBV6-1	TRBJ1-2	.	TRBD1	TGTGCCAGCAGCCCCGGGACAGGGAACTATGGCTACACCTTC	CASSPGTGNYGYTF
TRBV29-1	TRBJ2-5	.	.	TGCAGCGTCGATATGGGGTCGACTTTGAGGCTGGAGACCCAGTACTTC	CSVDMGSTLRLETQYF
TRBV18	TRBJ1-2	.	TRBD1	TGTGCCAGCTCACCAGGGACAGGGATTTATGGCTACACCTTC	CASSPGTGIYGYTF
TRBV5-1	TRBJ2-7	.	.	TGCGCCAGCAGCTTGACCTTAGCCGAGCAGTACTTC	CASSLTLAEQYF
TRBV7-2	TRBJ2-1	.	TRBD2	TGTGCCAGCAGCCTCCAGACTAGCGGGAATCACAATGAGCAGTTCTTC	CASSLQTSGNHNEQFF
TRBV27	TRBJ2-7	.	TRBD2	TGTGCCAGCTCTTTCGGGGGGGAGCCCCGAGAGCAGTACTTC	CASSFGGEPREQYF
TRBV7-3	TRBJ2-3	.	.	TGTGCCAGCAGCTCGAGCGGTATCAGCACAGATACGCAGTATTTT	CASSSSGISTDTQYF
TRBV18	TRBJ1-1	.	.	TGTGCCAGCTCACCAGGCAGGGAGAGCACTGAAGCTTTCTTT	CASSPGRESTEAFF
TRBV7-2	TRBJ2-4	.	TRBD2	TGTGCCAGCAGCTCAGACTCCGGCGGGGGGAACATTCAGTACTTC	CASSSDSGGGNIQYF
TRBV5-1	TRBJ2-7	.	.	TGCGCCAGCAGCTTGTGGGCCGGGATCGGTAGATACGAGCAGTACTTC	CASSLWAGIGRYEQYF
TRBV5-1	TRBJ2-5	.	TRBD1	TGCGCCAGCAGCTTGGAGGGGGCTTTAGAGACCCAGTACTTC	CASSLEGALETQYF
TRBV19	TRBJ1-4	.	TRBD1	TGTGCCAGTAGTCCACACCCGGGGACAGTTAAGACGACTAATGAAAAACTGTTTTTT	CASSPHPGTVKTTNEKLFF
TRBV5-1	TRBJ2-2	.	.	TGCGCCAGCAGCACCACCCGGACAACGAACACCGGGGAGCTGTTTTTT	CASSTTRTTNTGELFF
TRBV7-9	TRBJ2-1	.	.	TGTGCCAGCAGCTCCCCCGATTGGGAGCTCAACAATGAGCAGTTCTTC	CASSSPDWELNNEQFF
TRBV18	TRBJ2-7	.	.	TGTGCCAGCTCACCTGGTACGGTAACCTACGAGCAGTACTTC	CASSPGTVTYEQYF
TRBV7-9	TRBJ2-2	.	TRBD1	TGTGCCAGCAGCCCGGGACAGACGAACACCGGGGAGCTGTTTTTT	CASSPGQTNTGELFF
TRBV19	TRBJ2-7	.	.	TGTGCCAGTAGTGGCGACAACTACGAGCAGTACTTC	CASSGDNYEQYF
TRBV5-1	TRBJ2-5	.	.	TGCGCCAGCAGCCAGATTCTGGGGGGCCGGGAGACCCAGTACTTC	CASSQILGGRETQYF
TRBV6-4	TRBJ2-7	once	TRBD2	TGTGCCAGCACCCACCCGGGCACTAGCGGGAGAATCTCCTACGAGCAGTACTTC	CASTHPGTSGRISYEQYF
TRBV7-8	TRBJ2-5	once	TRBD2	TGTGCCAGCAGCTCCGTGACTAGCGGGCCCCAGTACTTC	CASSSVTSGPQYF
TRBV7-2	TRBJ2-7	once	TRBD1	TGTGCCAGCAGCCGAAACCCACAGGGGTACGAGCAGTACTTC	CASSRNPQGYEQYF
TRBV7-9	TRBJ2-1	.	.	TGTGCCAGCAGCTTAATTAGCGGAGGAAAACTAGGCTCCTACAATGAGCAGTTCTTC	CASSLISGGKLGSYNEQFF
TRBV29-1	TRBJ1-1	.	TRBD1	TGCAGCGTTTTAGGACAGGGAAACACTGAAGCTTTCTTT	CSVLGQGNTEAFF
TRBV2	TRBJ2-1	once	TRBD1	TGTGCCAGCGGGGGACAGCTTTACAATGAGCAGTTCTTC	CASGGQLYNEQFF
TRBV6-1	TRBJ2-7	.	.	TGTGCCAGCAGAAAACAGGGTAGCTACGAGCAGTACTTC	CASRKQGSYEQYF
TRBV28	TRBJ2-7	.	.	TGTGCCAGCAGTTTGACGGGGAAGAAGTACGAGCAGTACTTC	CASSLTGKKYEQYF
TRBV7-2	TRBJ1-3	.	TRBD1	TGTGCCAGCAGACCAACAGGGGCCAGCTCTGGAAACACCATATATTTT	CASRPTGASSGNTIYF
TRBV30	TRBJ2-7	.	.	TGTGCCTGGAGTGTACTCGGCGGCAACTCCTACGAGCAGTACTTC	CAWSVLGGNSYEQYF
TRBV5-6	TRBJ1-3	few	.	TGTGCCAGCAGCCCGGATTCGGGAGGAAACACCATATATTTT	CASSPDSGGNTIYF
TRBV6-5	TRBJ2-1	.	TRBD1	TGTGCCAGCAGTTACGGGACAGGTACCTACAATGAGCAGTTCTTC	CASSYGTGTYNEQFF
TRBV19	TRBJ2-7	.	.	TGTGCCAGACCTTTTATCTACGAGCAGTACTTC	CARPFIYEQYF
TRBV2	TRBJ2-5	.	TRBD2	TGTGCCAGCAGCGGGACTAGCGGGATCGAGACCCAGTACTTC	CASSGTSGIETQYF
TRBV4-1	TRBJ2-5	once	TRBD2	TGCGCCAGCAGCCAAGATCAGCTAGCGGGGGGCCGAGAGACCCAGTACTTC	CASSQDQLAGGRETQYF
TRBV10-3	TRBJ1-5	once	TRBD1	TGTGCCATCAGCCGGGACAGCTGGCAGCCCCAGCATTTT	CAISRDSWQPQHF
TRBV7-3	TRBJ2-6	.	.	TGTGCCAGCAGCTTCCTCCGCCAAGGTGGGGGAACTCCCTCTGGGGCCAACGTCCTGACTTTC	CASSFLRQGGGTPSGANVLTF
TRBV6-6	TRBJ2-2	.	.	TGTGCCAGCACCCGAACACAGGGACCCGGGGAGCTGTTTTTT	CASTRTQGPGELFF
TRBV7-6	TRBJ2-1	.	TRBD2	TGTGCCAGCAGCTGGGAGACTAGCGGGGGATACAATGAGCAGTTCTTC	CASSWETSGGYNEQFF